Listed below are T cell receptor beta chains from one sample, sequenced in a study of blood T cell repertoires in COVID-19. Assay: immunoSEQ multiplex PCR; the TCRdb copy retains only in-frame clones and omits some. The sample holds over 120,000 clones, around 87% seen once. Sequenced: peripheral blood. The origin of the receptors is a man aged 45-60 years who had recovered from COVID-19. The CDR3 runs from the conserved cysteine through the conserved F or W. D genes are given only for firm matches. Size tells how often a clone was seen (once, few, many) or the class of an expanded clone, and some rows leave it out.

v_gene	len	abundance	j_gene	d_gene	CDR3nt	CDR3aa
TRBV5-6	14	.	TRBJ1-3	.	TGTGCCAGCAGCTTGATTGGGCCTGGAAACACCATATATTTT	CASSLIGPGNTIYF
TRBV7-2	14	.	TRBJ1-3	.	TGTGCCAGCGGGGCTGCGAGCTCTGGAAACACCATATATTTT	CASGAASSGNTIYF
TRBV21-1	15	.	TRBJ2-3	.	TGTGCCAGCAGCAAAGGGTCGGATACGGAGGCTACGCAGTATTTT	CASSKGSDTEATQYF
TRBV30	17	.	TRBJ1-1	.	TGTGCCTGGAGCCCCACAAGGGGGGGCCCCTTGAACACTGAAGCTTTCTTT	CAWSPTRGGPLNTEAFF
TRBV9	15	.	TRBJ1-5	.	TGTGCCAGCAGCGCATCCGGGACAAGGGCTCAGCCCCAGCATTTT	CASSASGTRAQPQHF
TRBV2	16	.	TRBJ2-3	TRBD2	TGTGCCAGCAGCGAACTAGCGGGAACTAGCACAGATACGCAGTATTTT	CASSELAGTSTDTQYF
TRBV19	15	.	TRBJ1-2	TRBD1	TGTGCCAGTACTGGACAGGTTGGTTCTAACTATGGCTACACCTTC	CASTGQVGSNYGYTF
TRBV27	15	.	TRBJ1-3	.	TGTGCCAGAAACCACCCCCAGTTCCCTGGAAACACCATATATTTT	CARNHPQFPGNTIYF
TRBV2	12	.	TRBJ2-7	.	TGTGCCAGCAGAAAAAATGTGGAGGAGCAGTACTTC	CASRKNVEEQYF
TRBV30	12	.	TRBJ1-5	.	TGTGCCTGGAGTGGGAGTAATCAGCCCCAGCATTTT	CAWSGSNQPQHF
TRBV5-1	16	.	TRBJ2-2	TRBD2	TGCGCCAGCAGCTGGGCTAGCGGGGGTCGCACCGGGGAGCTGTTTTTT	CASSWASGGRTGELFF
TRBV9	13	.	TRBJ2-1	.	TGTGCCAGCAGCGTATCTTTATCCGATGAGCAGTTCTTC	CASSVSLSDEQFF
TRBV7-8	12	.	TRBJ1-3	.	TGTGCCAGCAGCCTCACAGGAAACACCATATATTTT	CASSLTGNTIYF
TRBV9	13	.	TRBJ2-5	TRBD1	TGTGCCAGCAGCGTAGCCGGGACAGGGATCCAGTACTTC	CASSVAGTGIQYF
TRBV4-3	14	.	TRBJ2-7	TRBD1	TGCGCCAGCAGCCAAGCTGACAGGGGCTACGAGCAGTACTTC	CASSQADRGYEQYF
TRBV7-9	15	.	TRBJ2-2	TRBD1	TGTGCCAGCAGCCGGGACAGGGGGATCACCGGGGAGCTGTTTTTT	CASSRDRGITGELFF
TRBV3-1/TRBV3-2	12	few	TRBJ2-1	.	TGTGCCAGCAGTCCTATGCCGGGTGAGCAGTTCTTC	CASSPMPGEQFF
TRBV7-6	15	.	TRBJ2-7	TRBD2	TGTGCCAGCAGCTTAATGGGGACTAGCACCTACGAGCAGTACTTC	CASSLMGTSTYEQYF
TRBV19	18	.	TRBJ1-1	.	TGTGCCAGTAGCACCTCGCGGACCAGGGGCAGATCGAACACTGAAGCTTTCTTT	CASSTSRTRGRSNTEAFF
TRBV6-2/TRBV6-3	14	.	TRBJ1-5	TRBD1	TGTGCCAGCAGTTACTCATGGGACAGTTTGAATCAGCATTTT	CASSYSWDSLNQHF
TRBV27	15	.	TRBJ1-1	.	TGTGCCAGCAGTTTCGACAGGTATTTGAACACTGAAGCTTTCTTT	CASSFDRYLNTEAFF
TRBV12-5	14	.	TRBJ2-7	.	TGTGCTAGTGGTTTGGGCGGAGATTCCAACGAGCAGTACTTC	CASGLGGDSNEQYF
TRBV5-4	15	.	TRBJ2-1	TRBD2	TGTGCCAGCAGCTTGGGAGCGGGGGGGTACAATGAGCAGTTCTTC	CASSLGAGGYNEQFF